Listed here is a single T cell receptor beta chain. Its antigen is unknown. The data originate from a study of CD8+ T cells in alopecia areata. About the research overall: Tofacitinib administration to treated patients was oral, at 5 to 10 mg twice daily. Tofacitinib continued for 6 to 18 months and was then withheld for 6 months.

Germline CDR1 reads MNHEY; CDR2 reads SVGAGI. Trimming stripped 0 bases from V and 5 bases from J, with 10 bases between. CDR3 length: 14 residues. Study-wide points: Normal scalp showed lower clonality than lesional scalp, especially alopecia totalis/universalis.

Extracted RNA was reverse transcribed, and the resulting cDNA served as sequencing template. Generated by immunoSEQ multiplex PCR, the TCRdb table keeps only in-frame clones and is missing some. Of some 130,000 clones detected, roughly three fifths appear once; the ten largest clones hold 6.4%. The chain couples TRBV6-5 to TRBJ1-2; D unresolved. The sequencing used CD4+ T cells sorted from blood, collected at week 0. The clonotype was recovered from a human donor with alopecia areata. The CDR3 reads CASSYSQLPYGYTF. The CDR3 bases are TGTGCCAGCAGTTACTCCCAGCTTCCTTATGGCTACACCTTC.